This TCR beta chain stems from a study of cytomegalovirus exposure and HLA in healthy donors. With respect to this clone: What it binds is unknown.

CDR1 is LNHDA, CDR2 SQIVND, per germline (reference sequence). V shed 7 bases and J shed 0 bases, with 12 bases lying between them. This CDR3 has 14 residues. Overall study results and limits: About 180 TCR beta chains were listed as cytomegalovirus-associated.

The PCR ran on 60 Vbeta and 13 Jbeta primers. Libraries were prepared by immunoSEQ multiplex PCR; TCRdb keeps only in-frame clonotypes and omits some of them. The listing records some 48,000 clones. The source is a woman aged 35 to 49 in good health and CMV-seronegative. Sequencing used PBMCs. The chain has TRBV19 and TRBJ1-1; D gene ambiguous. The CDR3 loop is CASTPRRVNTEAFF. CDR3 bases: TGTGCCAGTACCCCCCGGAGGGTGAACACTGAAGCTTTCTTT.